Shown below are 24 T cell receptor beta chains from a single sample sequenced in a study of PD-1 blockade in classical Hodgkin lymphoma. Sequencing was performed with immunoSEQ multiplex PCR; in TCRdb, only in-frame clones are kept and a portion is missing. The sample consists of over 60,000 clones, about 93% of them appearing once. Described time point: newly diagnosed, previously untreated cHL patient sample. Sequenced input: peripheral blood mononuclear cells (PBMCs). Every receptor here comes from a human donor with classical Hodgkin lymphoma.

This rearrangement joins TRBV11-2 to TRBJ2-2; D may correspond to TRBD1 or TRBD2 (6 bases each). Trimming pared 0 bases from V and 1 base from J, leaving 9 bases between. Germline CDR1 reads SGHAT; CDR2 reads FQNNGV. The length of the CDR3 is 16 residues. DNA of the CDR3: TGTGCCAGCAGCTTAGAAGGGGGGAAGAACACCGGGGAGCTGTTTTTT. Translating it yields CASSLEGGKNTGELFF.

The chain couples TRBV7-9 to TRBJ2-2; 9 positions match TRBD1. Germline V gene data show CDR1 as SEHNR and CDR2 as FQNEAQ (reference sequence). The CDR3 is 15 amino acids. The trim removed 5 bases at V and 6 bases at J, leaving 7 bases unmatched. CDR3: CASSNRGLRAGELFF. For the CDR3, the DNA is TGTGCCAGCAGCAACAGGGGGCTTAGGGCCGGGGAGCTGTTTTTT.

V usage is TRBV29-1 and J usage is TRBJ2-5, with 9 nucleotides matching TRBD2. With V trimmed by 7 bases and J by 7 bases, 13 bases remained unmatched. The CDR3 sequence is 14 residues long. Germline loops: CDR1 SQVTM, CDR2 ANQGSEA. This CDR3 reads CSAAPAGGPGTQYF. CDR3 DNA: TGCAGCGCCGCTCCAGCGGGGGGCCCAGGGACCCAGTACTTC.

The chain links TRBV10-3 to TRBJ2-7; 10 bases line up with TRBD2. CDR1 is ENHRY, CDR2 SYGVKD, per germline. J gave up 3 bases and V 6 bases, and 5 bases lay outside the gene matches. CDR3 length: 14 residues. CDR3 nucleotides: TGTGCCATCAGAGCCGCTAGCGGGGGCTACGAGCAGTACTTC. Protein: CAIRAASGGYEQYF.

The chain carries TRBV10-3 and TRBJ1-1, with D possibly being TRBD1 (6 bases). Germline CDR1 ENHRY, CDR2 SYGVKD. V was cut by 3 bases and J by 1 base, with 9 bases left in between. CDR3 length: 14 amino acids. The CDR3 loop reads CAISDGQTNTEAFF. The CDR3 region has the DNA TGTGCCATCAGTGATGGACAGACGAACACTGAAGCTTTCTTT.

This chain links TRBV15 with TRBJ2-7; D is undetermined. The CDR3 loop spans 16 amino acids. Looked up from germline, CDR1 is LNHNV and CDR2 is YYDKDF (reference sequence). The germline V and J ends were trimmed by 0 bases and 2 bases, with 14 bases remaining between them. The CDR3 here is CATSRDLVSRTYEQYF. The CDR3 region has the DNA TGTGCCACCAGCAGAGACTTGGTATCCCGCACCTACGAGCAGTACTTC.

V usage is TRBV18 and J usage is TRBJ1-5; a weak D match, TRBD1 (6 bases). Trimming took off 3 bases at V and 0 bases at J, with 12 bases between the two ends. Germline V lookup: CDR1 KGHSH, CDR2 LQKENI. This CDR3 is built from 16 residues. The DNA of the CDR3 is TGTGCCAGCTCACCGGGGGGCACCAATAGCAATCAGCCCCAGCATTTT. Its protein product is CASSPGGTNSNQPQHF.

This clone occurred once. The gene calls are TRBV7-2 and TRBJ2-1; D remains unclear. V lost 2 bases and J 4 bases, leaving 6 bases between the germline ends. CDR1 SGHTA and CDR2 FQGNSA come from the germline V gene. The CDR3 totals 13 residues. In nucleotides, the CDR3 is TGTGCCAGCAGCTTACCCCCATACAATGAGCAGTTCTTC. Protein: CASSLPPYNEQFF. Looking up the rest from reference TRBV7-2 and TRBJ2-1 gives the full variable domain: GAGVSQSPSNKVTEKGKDVELRCDPISGHTALYWYRQSLGQGLEFLIYFQGNSAPDKSGLPSDRFSAERTGGSVSTLTIQRTQQEDSAVYLCASSLPPYNEQFFGPGTRLTVL.

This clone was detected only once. The CDR3 reads CASSVEGGGTDTQYF. CDR3 sequence (DNA): TGTGCCAGCAGCGTAGAGGGCGGGGGGACAGATACGCAGTATTTT. This chain uses TRBV9 with TRBJ2-3; TRBD2 matches 8 bases. The V and J ends lost 0 bases and 3 bases, in that order; junction bases with no gene match: 3. The CDR3 sequence is 15 residues long. Per germline, CDR1 SGDLS and CDR2 YYNGEE.

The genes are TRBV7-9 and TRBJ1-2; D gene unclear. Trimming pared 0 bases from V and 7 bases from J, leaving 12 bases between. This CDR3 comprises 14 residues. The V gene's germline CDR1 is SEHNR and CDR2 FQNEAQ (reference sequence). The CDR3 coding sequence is TGTGCCAGCAGCTTAGCGTCGGGGATGGGTGGCTACACCTTC. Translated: CASSLASGMGGYTF.

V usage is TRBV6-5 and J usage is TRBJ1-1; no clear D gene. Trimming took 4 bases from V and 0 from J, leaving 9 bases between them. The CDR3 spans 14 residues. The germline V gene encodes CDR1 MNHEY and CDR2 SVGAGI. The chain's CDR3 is CASSSWPMNTEAFF. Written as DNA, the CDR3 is TGTGCCAGCAGTTCATGGCCTATGAACACTGAAGCTTTCTTT.

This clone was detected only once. The CDR3 spells CASSVTASTDTQYF. The CDR3 DNA follows: TGTGCCAGCAGCGTGACTGCTAGCACAGATACGCAGTATTTT. J is TRBJ2-3 and V is TRBV7-9; D ambiguous. V lost 5 bases, J lost 0 bases, and 9 bases lay in between. The CDR3 consists of 14 residues. Per germline, CDR1 SEHNR and CDR2 FQNEAQ (reference sequence).

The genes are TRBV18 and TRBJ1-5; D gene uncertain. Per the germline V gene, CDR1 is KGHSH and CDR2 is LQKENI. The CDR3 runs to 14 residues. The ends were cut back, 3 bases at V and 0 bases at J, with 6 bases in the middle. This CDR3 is CASSPLRSNQPQHF. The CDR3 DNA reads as TGTGCCAGCTCACCCCTCCGTAGCAATCAGCCCCAGCATTTT.

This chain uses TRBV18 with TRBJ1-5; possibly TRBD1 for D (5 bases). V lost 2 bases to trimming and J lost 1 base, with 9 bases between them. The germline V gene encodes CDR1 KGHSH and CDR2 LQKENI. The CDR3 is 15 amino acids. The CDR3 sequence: CASSPGTKSNQPQHF. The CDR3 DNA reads TGTGCCAGCTCACCAGGGACTAAAAGCAATCAGCCCCAGCATTTT.

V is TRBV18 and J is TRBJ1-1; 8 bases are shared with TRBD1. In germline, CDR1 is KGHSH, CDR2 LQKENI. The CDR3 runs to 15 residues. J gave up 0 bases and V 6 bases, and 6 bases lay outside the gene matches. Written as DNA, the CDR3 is TGTGCCAGCTCGTGGACAGGGCAGATGAACACTGAAGCTTTCTTT. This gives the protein CASSWTGQMNTEAFF.

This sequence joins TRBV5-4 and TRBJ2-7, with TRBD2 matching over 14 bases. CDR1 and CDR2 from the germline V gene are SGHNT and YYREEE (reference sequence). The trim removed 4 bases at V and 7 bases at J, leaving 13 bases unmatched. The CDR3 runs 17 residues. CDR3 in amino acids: CASSPGTSGGLNREQYF. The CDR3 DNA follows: TGTGCCAGCAGCCCTGGGACTAGCGGGGGTCTTAACAGAGAGCAGTACTTC.

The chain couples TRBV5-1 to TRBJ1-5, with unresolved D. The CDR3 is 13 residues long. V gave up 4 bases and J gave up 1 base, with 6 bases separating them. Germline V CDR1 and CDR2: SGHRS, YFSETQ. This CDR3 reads CASSHGSNQPQHF. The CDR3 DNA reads TGCGCCAGCAGCCACGGAAGCAATCAGCCCCAGCATTTT.

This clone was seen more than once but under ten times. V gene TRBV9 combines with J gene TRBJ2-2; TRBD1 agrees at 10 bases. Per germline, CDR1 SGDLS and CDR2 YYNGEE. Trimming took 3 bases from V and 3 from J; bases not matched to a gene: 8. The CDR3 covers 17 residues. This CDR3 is CASSATDRGLYTGELFF. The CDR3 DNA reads TGTGCCAGCAGCGCGACTGACAGGGGGCTGTACACCGGGGAGCTGTTTTTT.

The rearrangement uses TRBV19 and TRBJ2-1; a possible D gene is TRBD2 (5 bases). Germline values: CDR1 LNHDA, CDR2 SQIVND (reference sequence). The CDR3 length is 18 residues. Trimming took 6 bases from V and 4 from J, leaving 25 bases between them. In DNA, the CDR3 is TGTGCCAGTAGCGACGCCCTTGGTGGGAGTGGATTGTACAATGAGCAGTTCTTC. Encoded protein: CASSDALGGSGLYNEQFF.

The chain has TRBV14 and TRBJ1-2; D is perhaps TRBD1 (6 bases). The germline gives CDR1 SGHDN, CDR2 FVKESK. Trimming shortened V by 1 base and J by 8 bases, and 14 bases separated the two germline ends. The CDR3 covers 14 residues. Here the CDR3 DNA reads TGTGCCAGCAGCCAAGGAATACAGGGTCTCGGCTACACCTTC. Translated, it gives CASSQGIQGLGYTF.

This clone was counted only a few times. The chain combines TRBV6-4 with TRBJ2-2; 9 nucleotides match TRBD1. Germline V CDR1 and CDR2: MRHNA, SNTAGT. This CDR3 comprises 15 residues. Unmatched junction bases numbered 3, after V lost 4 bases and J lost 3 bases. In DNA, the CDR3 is TGTGCCAGCAGTGGGGGACAGGGCGACACCGGGGAGCTGTTTTTT. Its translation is CASSGGQGDTGELFF.

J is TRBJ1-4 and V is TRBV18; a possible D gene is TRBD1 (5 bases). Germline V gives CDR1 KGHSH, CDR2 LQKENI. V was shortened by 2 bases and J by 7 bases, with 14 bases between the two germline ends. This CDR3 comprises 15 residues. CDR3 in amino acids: CASSPGQGSGEKLFF. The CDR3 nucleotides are TGTGCCAGCTCACCAGGGCAGGGCTCCGGTGAAAAACTGTTTTTT.

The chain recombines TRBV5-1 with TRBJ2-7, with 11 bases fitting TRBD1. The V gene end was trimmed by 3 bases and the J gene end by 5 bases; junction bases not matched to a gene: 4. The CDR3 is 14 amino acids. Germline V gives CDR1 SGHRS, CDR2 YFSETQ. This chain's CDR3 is CASSSPGQGDEQYF. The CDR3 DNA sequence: TGCGCCAGCAGCTCACCGGGACAGGGGGACGAGCAGTACTTC.

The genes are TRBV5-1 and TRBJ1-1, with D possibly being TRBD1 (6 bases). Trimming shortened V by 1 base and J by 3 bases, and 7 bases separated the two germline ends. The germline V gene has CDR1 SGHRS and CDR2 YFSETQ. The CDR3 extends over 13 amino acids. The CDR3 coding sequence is TGCGCCAGCAGCTTGAAGGGGGACACTGAAGCTTTCTTT. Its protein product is CASSLKGDTEAFF.